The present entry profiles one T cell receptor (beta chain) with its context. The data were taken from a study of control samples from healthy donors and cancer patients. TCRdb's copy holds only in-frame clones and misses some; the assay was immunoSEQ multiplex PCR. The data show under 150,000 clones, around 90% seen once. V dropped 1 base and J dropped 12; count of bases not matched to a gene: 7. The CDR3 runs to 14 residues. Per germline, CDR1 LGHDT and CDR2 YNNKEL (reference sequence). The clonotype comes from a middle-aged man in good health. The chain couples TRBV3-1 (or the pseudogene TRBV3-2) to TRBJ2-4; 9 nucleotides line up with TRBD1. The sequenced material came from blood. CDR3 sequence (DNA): TGTGCCAGCAGCCAAGCAGGGACAGGGTCGCATCAGTACTTC. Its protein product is CASSQAGTGSHQYF.